This is a list of T cell receptor beta chains from one sample in a study of T-cell reconstitution after alpha-beta-depleted transplantation in children. TCRdb reprocessed the PCR reads with MiXCR, giving one entry per CDR3 protein. Here the sample spans some 350,000 distinct CDR3 sequences, around a tenth being singletons. Sample: PBMCs from the stem cell graft donor, taken from the stem cell graft. All receptors derive from a human donor who donated a stem cell graft to a child with acute lymphoblastic leukemia. CDR3s include the opening cysteine and the closing phenylalanine or tryptophan. D genes are given only for firm matches. Some rows mark clone size as missing; the rest say once, few, many or name a class of expanded clone.

size: .
V: TRBV6-1
D: .
J: TRBJ2-1
CDR3: CASREVLSNEQFF
DNA: TGTGCCAGCAGGGAGGTCCTCAGCAATGAGCAGTTCTTC

size: .
V: TRBV20-1
D: TRBD2
J: TRBJ2-3
CDR3: CSASAAGGRASTDTQYF
DNA: TGCAGTGCTAGTGCCGCGGGAGGGCGTGCTAGCACAGATACGCAGTATTTT

size: .
V: TRBV15
D: TRBD2
J: TRBJ2-5
CDR3: CATSKTGTGSSGGQPYF
DNA: TGTGCCACCAGCAAAACCGGGACAGGCTCTAGCGGGGGACAGCCGTACTTC

size: few
V: TRBV5-1
D: TRBD1
J: TRBJ1-1
CDR3: CASSTGQVSTEAFF
DNA: TGCGCCAGCAGCACCGGACAGGTTAGCACTGAAGCTTTCTTT

size: few
V: TRBV12-3/TRBV12-4
D: TRBD2
J: TRBJ2-2
CDR3: CASRDTSGRATGELFF
DNA: TGTGCCAGCAGGGATACTAGCGGGAGGGCCACCGGGGAGCTGTTTTTT

size: .
V: TRBV20-1
D: .
J: TRBJ2-7
CDR3: CSATTDEYEQYF
DNA: TGCAGTGCAACGACGGATGAATACGAGCAGTACTTC

size: many
V: TRBV5-6
D: TRBD1
J: TRBJ2-1
CDR3: CASSFADRLRFF
DNA: TGTGCCAGCAGCTTCGCGGACAGGTTGAGGTTCTTC

size: .
V: TRBV6-5
D: .
J: TRBJ2-3
CDR3: CASSYLQDWRGSTDTQYF
DNA: TGTGCCAGCAGTTATCTGCAGGACTGGCGGGGCAGCACAGATACGCAGTATTTT

size: .
V: TRBV30
D: TRBD2
J: TRBJ2-1
CDR3: CAWRSGSSYNEQFF
DNA: TGTGCCTGGAGAAGCGGGAGCTCCTACAATGAGCAGTTCTTC

size: few
V: TRBV20-1
D: .
J: TRBJ2-7
CDR3: CSAIKGGRPYEQYF
DNA: TGCAGTGCCATCAAGGGGGGCCGCCCCTACGAGCAGTACTTC

size: few
V: TRBV7-2
D: .
J: TRBJ2-7
CDR3: CASSLDSAPNYEQYF
DNA: TGTGCCAGCAGCCTCGACAGTGCTCCCAACTACGAGCAGTACTTC

size: many
V: TRBV10-3
D: TRBD1
J: TRBJ1-2
CDR3: CAISNHRGPLSGYTF
DNA: TGTGCCATCAGTAATCACAGGGGGCCATTGTCGGGCTACACCTTC

size: few
V: TRBV5-1
D: .
J: TRBJ2-6
CDR3: CASSFGPGRTTSGANVLTF
DNA: TGCGCCAGCAGCTTTGGTCCGGGCCGGACTACCTCTGGGGCCAACGTCCTGACTTTC

size: many
V: TRBV4-1
D: TRBD1
J: TRBJ1-2
CDR3: CASSQDPGGTVDGYTF
DNA: TGCGCCAGCAGCCAAGACCCAGGGGGGACCGTAGATGGCTACACCTTC

size: many
V: TRBV7-6
D: TRBD1
J: TRBJ2-3
CDR3: CASNKGDSSTDTQYF
DNA: TGTGCCAGCAACAAAGGGGACAGCAGCACAGATACGCAGTATTTT

size: few
V: TRBV27
D: TRBD1
J: TRBJ1-1
CDR3: CASTLGQGYTEAFF
DNA: TGTGCCAGCACCCTAGGACAGGGGTACACTGAAGCTTTCTTT

size: many
V: TRBV20-1
D: .
J: TRBJ2-1
CDR3: CSARDPTPTSDEQFF
DNA: TGCAGTGCTAGAGATCCTACCCCTACTAGTGATGAGCAGTTCTTC

size: .
V: TRBV7-9
D: TRBD2
J: TRBJ2-7
CDR3: CASSYTSGRYTYEQYF
DNA: TGTGCCAGCAGCTATACTAGCGGGAGGTACACCTACGAGCAGTACTTC

size: .
V: TRBV27
D: .
J: TRBJ2-7
CDR3: CASSLSGVSEAYEQYF
DNA: TGTGCCAGCAGTTTATCGGGGGTTAGCGAGGCTTACGAGCAGTACTTC

size: .
V: TRBV5-1
D: .
J: TRBJ1-2
CDR3: CASSLEGRMVFGYTF
DNA: TGCGCCAGCAGCTTGGAGGGGAGGATGGTGTTCGGCTACACCTTC

size: few
V: TRBV5-1
D: .
J: TRBJ1-2
CDR3: CASSLVPGDPGYTF
DNA: TGCGCCAGCAGCTTGGTCCCGGGGGACCCTGGCTACACCTTC

size: few
V: TRBV7-9
D: .
J: TRBJ2-1
CDR3: CASSPPRGSGNEQFF
DNA: TGTGCCAGCAGCCCACCAAGGGGCTCTGGCAATGAGCAGTTCTTC

size: few
V: TRBV6-2/TRBV6-3
D: TRBD2
J: TRBJ2-3
CDR3: CASSPSGSSGDTQYF
DNA: TGTGCCAGCAGTCCTAGCGGTTCTAGCGGAGATACGCAGTATTTT

size: .
V: TRBV5-1
D: TRBD2
J: TRBJ2-1
CDR3: CASSSGTSGNYEQFF
DNA: TGCGCCAGCAGCAGCGGGACTAGCGGGAATTATGAGCAGTTCTTC

size: many
V: TRBV5-1
D: .
J: TRBJ2-5
CDR3: CASSGARETQYF
DNA: TGCGCCAGCAGCGGGGCGCGGGAGACCCAGTACTTC

size: few
V: TRBV5-5
D: TRBD1
J: TRBJ2-5
CDR3: CASSPAGTVETQYF
DNA: TGTGCCAGCAGCCCGGCTGGGACAGTAGAGACCCAGTACTTC

size: many
V: TRBV4-1
D: TRBD2
J: TRBJ2-1
CDR3: CASSRLAGNINEQFF
DNA: TGCGCCAGCAGCCGGCTAGCGGGGAACATCAATGAGCAGTTCTTC

size: many
V: TRBV7-8
D: .
J: TRBJ2-3
CDR3: CASTPWDGTDTQYF
DNA: TGTGCCAGCACCCCGTGGGACGGCACAGATACGCAGTATTTT

size: few
V: TRBV20-1
D: TRBD2
J: TRBJ2-1
CDR3: CSALLAANGYNEQFF
DNA: TGCAGTGCCCTTCTAGCGGCCAATGGGTACAATGAGCAGTTCTTC

size: few
V: TRBV11-2
D: .
J: TRBJ2-2
CDR3: CASSLKPPFRGDTGELFF
DNA: TGTGCCAGCAGCTTAAAGCCACCTTTCAGGGGGGACACCGGGGAGCTGTTTTTT

size: .
V: TRBV7-9
D: TRBD2
J: TRBJ2-2
CDR3: CASSLGWREMLAGELFF
DNA: TGTGCCAGCAGCTTAGGATGGCGGGAGATGTTGGCCGGGGAGCTGTTTTTT

size: many
V: TRBV29-1
D: TRBD1
J: TRBJ2-1
CDR3: CSVEDGSRGHQFF
DNA: TGCAGCGTTGAAGATGGGTCAAGGGGGCATCAGTTCTTC

size: few
V: TRBV6-1
D: .
J: TRBJ2-7
CDR3: CASRELQEYEQYF
DNA: TGTGCCAGCAGGGAATTACAGGAGTACGAGCAGTACTTC

size: few
V: TRBV7-2
D: TRBD2
J: TRBJ2-1
CDR3: CASSLSLWREGPYNEQFF
DNA: TGTGCCAGCAGCTTGTCGCTCTGGCGGGAGGGCCCCTACAATGAGCAGTTCTTC

size: .
V: TRBV7-6
D: .
J: TRBJ1-4
CDR3: CASSLGADGIEKLFF
DNA: TGTGCCAGCAGCTTAGGTGCAGACGGAATTGAAAAACTGTTTTTT

size: many
V: TRBV9
D: .
J: TRBJ2-7
CDR3: CASSGDRSYEQYF
DNA: TGTGCCAGCAGCGGAGACCGTTCCTACGAGCAGTACTTC

size: many
V: TRBV28
D: .
J: TRBJ2-3
CDR3: CASSWGGTDTQYF
DNA: TGTGCCAGCAGTTGGGGTGGCACAGATACGCAGTATTTT

size: .
V: TRBV12-3/TRBV12-4
D: .
J: TRBJ1-3
CDR3: CASRARSRNTIYF
DNA: TGTGCCAGCAGGGCGAGATCCAGAAACACCATATATTTT

size: few
V: TRBV20-1
D: .
J: TRBJ2-3
CDR3: CSARRDDGSGSTDTQYF
DNA: TGCAGTGCTAGAAGGGATGACGGGTCGGGGAGCACAGATACGCAGTATTTT

size: .
V: TRBV5-1
D: .
J: TRBJ2-7
CDR3: CASTPSLGTYEQYF
DNA: TGCGCCAGCACCCCCTCTTTAGGGACCTACGAGCAGTACTTC

size: .
V: TRBV20-1
D: TRBD1
J: TRBJ1-4
CDR3: CSARLGGDRTNEKLFF
DNA: TGCAGTGCTAGATTAGGGGGCGATAGAACTAATGAAAAACTGTTTTTT

size: many
V: TRBV20-1
D: .
J: TRBJ2-3
CDR3: CSARELGIKDTQYF
DNA: TGCAGTGCTAGAGAGTTGGGGATTAAAGATACGCAGTATTTT

size: few
V: TRBV25-1
D: TRBD2
J: TRBJ2-1
CDR3: CASSLISGRPGNEQFF
DNA: TGTGCCAGCAGTCTGATTAGCGGGAGGCCCGGCAATGAGCAGTTCTTC

size: few
V: TRBV3-1
D: .
J: TRBJ1-3
CDR3: CASSRIRGSSGNTIYF
DNA: TGTGCCAGCAGCCGGATAAGGGGGAGCTCTGGAAACACCATATATTTT

size: .
V: TRBV15
D: TRBD1
J: TRBJ2-7
CDR3: CATSRGTGAQSYEQYF
DNA: TGTGCCACCAGCAGAGGGACAGGGGCACAATCCTACGAGCAGTACTTC

size: .
V: TRBV2
D: .
J: TRBJ2-1
CDR3: CASSVRWLHEQFF
DNA: TGTGCCAGCAGTGTCAGGTGGCTCCATGAGCAGTTCTTC

size: few
V: TRBV4-1
D: .
J: TRBJ2-7
CDR3: CASSQDRWGYEQYF
DNA: TGCGCCAGCAGCCAAGATCGGTGGGGCTACGAGCAGTACTTC

size: few
V: TRBV15
D: TRBD1
J: TRBJ2-7
CDR3: CATGQGFSYEQYF
DNA: TGTGCCACGGGACAGGGATTTTCCTACGAGCAGTACTTC

size: .
V: TRBV19
D: .
J: TRBJ2-3
CDR3: CASKTQGRSTDTQYF
DNA: TGTGCCAGCAAGACGCAGGGAAGGAGCACAGATACGCAGTATTTT

size: .
V: TRBV7-9
D: TRBD2
J: TRBJ2-1
CDR3: CASSTQRESYNEQFF
DNA: TGTGCCAGCAGCACGCAGCGGGAGTCTTACAATGAGCAGTTCTTC

size: .
V: TRBV7-2
D: .
J: TRBJ2-7
CDR3: CASSLVVGGGEQYF
DNA: TGTGCCAGCAGCTTGGTAGTTGGGGGCGGCGAGCAGTACTTC

size: few
V: TRBV6-4
D: .
J: TRBJ2-6
CDR3: CASSDSTGFGANVLTF
DNA: TGTGCCAGCAGTGACTCTACAGGGTTTGGGGCCAACGTCCTGACTTTC

size: few
V: TRBV7-2
D: .
J: TRBJ2-1
CDR3: CASSLAWSGEQFF
DNA: TGTGCCAGCAGCTTAGCGTGGAGCGGTGAGCAGTTCTTC

size: .
V: TRBV6-5
D: TRBD2
J: TRBJ2-1
CDR3: CASSYGKPGLAIVNNEQFF
DNA: TGTGCCAGCAGTTACGGGAAACCGGGACTAGCCATCGTGAACAATGAGCAGTTCTTC

size: few
V: TRBV18
D: .
J: TRBJ1-1
CDR3: CASSPVQGRGNTEAFF
DNA: TGTGCCAGCTCACCGGTCCAGGGTCGGGGGAACACTGAAGCTTTCTTT

size: many
V: TRBV4-2
D: TRBD1
J: TRBJ2-5
CDR3: CASSQDYRGETQYF
DNA: TGTGCCAGCAGCCAAGATTACAGGGGAGAGACCCAGTACTTC

size: once
V: TRBV4-3
D: TRBD2
J: TRBJ2-7
CDR3: CASSQTSGRDEQYF
DNA: TGCGCCAGCAGCCAAACTAGCGGGAGAGACGAGCAGTACTTC

size: few
V: TRBV5-5
D: .
J: TRBJ1-1
CDR3: CASSLGDLRTEAFF
DNA: TGTGCCAGCAGCTTGGGGGACCTAAGGACTGAAGCTTTCTTT

size: few
V: TRBV27
D: TRBD2
J: TRBJ2-7
CDR3: CASSLSLAGRTYEQYF
DNA: TGTGCCAGCAGTTTATCGCTAGCGGGAAGGACCTACGAGCAGTACTTC